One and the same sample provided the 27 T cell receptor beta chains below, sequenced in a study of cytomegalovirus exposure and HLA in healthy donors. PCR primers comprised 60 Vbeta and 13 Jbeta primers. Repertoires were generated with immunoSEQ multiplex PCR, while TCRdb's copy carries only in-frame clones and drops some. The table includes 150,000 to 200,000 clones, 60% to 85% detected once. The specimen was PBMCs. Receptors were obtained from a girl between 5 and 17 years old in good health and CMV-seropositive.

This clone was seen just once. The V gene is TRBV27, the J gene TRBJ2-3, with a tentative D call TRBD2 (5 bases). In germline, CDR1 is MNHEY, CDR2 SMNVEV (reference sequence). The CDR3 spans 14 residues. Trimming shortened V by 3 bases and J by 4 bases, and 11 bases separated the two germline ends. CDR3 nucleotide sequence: TGTGCCAGCAGTTTCTCCCTAGCTTCAGATACGCAGTATTTT. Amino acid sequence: CASSFSLASDTQYF.

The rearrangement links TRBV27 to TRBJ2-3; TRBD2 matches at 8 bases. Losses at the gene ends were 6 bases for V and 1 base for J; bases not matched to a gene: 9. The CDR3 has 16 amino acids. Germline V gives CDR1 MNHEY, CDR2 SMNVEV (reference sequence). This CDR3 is CASSRRAGDGTDTQYF. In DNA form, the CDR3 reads TGTGCCAGCAGCCGGCGAGCGGGGGATGGCACAGATACGCAGTATTTT.

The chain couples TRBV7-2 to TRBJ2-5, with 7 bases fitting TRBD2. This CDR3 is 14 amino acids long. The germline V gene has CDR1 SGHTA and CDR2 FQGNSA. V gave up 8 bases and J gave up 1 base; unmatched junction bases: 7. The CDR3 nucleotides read TGTGCCAGCGGCAAGCGGACTAGCCAAGAGACCCAGTACTTC. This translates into CASGKRTSQETQYF.

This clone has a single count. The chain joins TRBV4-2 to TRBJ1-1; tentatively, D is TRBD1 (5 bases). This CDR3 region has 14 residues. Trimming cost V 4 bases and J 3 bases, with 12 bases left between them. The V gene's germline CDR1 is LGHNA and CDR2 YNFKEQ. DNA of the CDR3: TGTGCCAGCAGCCTCGCCGGAGGGGACACTGAAGCTTTCTTT. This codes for CASSLAGGDTEAFF.

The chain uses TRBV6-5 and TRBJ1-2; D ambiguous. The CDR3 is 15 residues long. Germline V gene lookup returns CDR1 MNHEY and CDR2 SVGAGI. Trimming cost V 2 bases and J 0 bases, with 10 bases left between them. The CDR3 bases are TGTGCCAGCAGTTACCATCCTACTGCTAACTATGGCTACACCTTC. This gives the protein CASSYHPTANYGYTF.

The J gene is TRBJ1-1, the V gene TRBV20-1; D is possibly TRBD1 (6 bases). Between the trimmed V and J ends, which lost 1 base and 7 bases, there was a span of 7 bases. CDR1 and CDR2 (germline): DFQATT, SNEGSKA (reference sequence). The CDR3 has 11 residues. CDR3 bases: TGCAGTGCTAGAGCGGACAGTGAAGCTTTCTTT. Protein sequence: CSARADSEAFF.

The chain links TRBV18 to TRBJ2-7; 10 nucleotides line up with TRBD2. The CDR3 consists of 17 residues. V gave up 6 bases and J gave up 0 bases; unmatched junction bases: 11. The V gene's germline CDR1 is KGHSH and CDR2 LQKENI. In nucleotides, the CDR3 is TGTGCCAGCTCTAACCAAGCGGGGGGGCCTCCCTCCTACGAGCAGTACTTC. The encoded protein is CASSNQAGGPPSYEQYF.

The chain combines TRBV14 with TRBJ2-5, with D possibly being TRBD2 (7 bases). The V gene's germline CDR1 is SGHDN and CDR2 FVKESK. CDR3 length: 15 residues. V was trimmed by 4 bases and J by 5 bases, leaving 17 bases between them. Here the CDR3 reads CASSPWGGRWETQYF. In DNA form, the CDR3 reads TGTGCCAGCAGCCCCTGGGGGGGGCGATGGGAGACCCAGTACTTC. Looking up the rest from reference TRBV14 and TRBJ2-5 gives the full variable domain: EAGVTQFPSHSVIEKGQTVTLRCDPISGHDNLYWYRRVMGKEIKFLLHFVKESKQDESGMPNNRFLAERTGGTYSTLKVQPAELEDSGVYFCASSPWGGRWETQYFGPGTRLLVL.

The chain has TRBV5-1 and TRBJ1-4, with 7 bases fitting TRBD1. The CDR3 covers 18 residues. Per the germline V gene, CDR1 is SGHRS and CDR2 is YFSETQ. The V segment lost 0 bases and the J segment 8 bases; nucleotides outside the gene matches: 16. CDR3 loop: CASSLASIRQGENEKLFF. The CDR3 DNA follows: TGCGCCAGCAGCTTGGCCTCTATTCGACAGGGCGAAAACGAAAAACTGTTTTTT.

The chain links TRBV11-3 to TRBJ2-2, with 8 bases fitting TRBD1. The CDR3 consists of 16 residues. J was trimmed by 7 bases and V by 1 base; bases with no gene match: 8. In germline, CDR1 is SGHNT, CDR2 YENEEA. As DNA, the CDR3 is TGTGCCAGCAGCTTAGTGACAGGGGCGCCCGGCGGGGAGCTGTTTTTT. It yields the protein CASSLVTGAPGGELFF.

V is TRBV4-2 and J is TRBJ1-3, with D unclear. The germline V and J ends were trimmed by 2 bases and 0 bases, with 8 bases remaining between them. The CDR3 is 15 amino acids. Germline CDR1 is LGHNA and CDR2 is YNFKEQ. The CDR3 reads CASSQLSISGNTIYF. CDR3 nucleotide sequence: TGTGCCAGCAGCCAATTGTCTATCTCTGGAAACACCATATATTTT.

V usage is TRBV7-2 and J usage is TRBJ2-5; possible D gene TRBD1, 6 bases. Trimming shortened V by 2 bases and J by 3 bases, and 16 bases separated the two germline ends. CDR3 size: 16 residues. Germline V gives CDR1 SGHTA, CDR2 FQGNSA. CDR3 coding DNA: TGTGCCAGCAGCTTAAGGGGGTTGAGTGTAGAAGAGACCCAGTACTTC. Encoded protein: CASSLRGLSVEETQYF.

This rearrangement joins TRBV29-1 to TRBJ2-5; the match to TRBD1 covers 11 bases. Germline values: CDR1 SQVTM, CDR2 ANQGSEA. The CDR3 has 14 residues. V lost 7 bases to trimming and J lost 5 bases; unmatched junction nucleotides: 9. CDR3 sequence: CSAKDRGRRETQYF. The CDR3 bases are TGCAGCGCCAAGGACAGGGGGCGCAGGGAGACCCAGTACTTC.

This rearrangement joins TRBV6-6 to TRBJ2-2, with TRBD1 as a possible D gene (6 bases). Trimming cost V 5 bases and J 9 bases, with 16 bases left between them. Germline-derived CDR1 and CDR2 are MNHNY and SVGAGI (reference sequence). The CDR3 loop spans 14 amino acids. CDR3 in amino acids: CASSPDRSSWELFF. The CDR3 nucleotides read TGTGCCAGCAGTCCCGACAGGAGCTCGTGGGAGCTGTTTTTT.

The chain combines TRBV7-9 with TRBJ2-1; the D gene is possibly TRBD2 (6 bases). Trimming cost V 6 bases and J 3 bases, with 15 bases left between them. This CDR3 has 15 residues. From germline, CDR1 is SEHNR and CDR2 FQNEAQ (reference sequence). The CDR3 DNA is TGTGCCAGCAGATCCGGGACTCTAATCTACAATGAGCAGTTCTTC. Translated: CASRSGTLIYNEQFF.

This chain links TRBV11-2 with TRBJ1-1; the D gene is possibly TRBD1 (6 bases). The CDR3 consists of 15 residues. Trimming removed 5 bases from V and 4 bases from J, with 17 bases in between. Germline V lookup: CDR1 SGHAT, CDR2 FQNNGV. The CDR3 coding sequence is TGTGCCAGCAGCCAGGGTCGGGGGGCGCCCACTGAAGCTTTCTTT. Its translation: CASSQGRGAPTEAFF.

CDR3 nucleotides: TGTGCCAGCAGCTTGGCCGGGAACCAGCAGTTCTTC. It specifies CASSLAGNQQFF. The gene calls are TRBV7-2 and TRBJ2-1; maybe TRBD2 (5 bases). Germline V gives CDR1 SGHTA, CDR2 FQGNSA. V was cut by 3 bases and J by 11 bases, with 11 bases left in between. This CDR3 spans 12 amino acids.

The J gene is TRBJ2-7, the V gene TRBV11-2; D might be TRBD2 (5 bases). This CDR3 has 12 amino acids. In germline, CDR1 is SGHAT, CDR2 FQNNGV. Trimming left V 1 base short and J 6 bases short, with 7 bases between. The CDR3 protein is CASSLAGSEQYF. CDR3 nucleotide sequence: TGTGCCAGCAGCTTAGCGGGGTCCGAGCAGTACTTC.

CDR3 region: CASSTTSGGPETQYF. CDR3 nucleotide sequence: TGTGCCAGCAGCACGACTAGCGGGGGTCCAGAGACCCAGTACTTC. This sequence joins TRBV11-2 and TRBJ2-5; 12 bases are shared with TRBD2. Germline V CDR1 and CDR2: SGHAT, FQNNGV. The CDR3 is 15 amino acids. The V and J ends lost 5 bases and 4 bases, in that order; junction bases with no gene match: 5.

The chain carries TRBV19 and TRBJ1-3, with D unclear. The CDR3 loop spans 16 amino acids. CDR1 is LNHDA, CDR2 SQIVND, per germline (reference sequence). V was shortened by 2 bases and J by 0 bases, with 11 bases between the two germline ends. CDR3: CASSISLGSSGNTIYF. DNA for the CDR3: TGTGCCAGTAGTATATCACTCGGGTCCTCTGGAAACACCATATATTTT.

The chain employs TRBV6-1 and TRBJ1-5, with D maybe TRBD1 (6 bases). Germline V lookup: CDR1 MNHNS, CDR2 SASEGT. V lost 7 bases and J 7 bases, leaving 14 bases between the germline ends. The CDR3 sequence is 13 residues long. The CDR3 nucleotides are TGTGCCAGCACCAACAGGGAGACCCAGCCCCAGCATTTT. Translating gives CASTNRETQPQHF.

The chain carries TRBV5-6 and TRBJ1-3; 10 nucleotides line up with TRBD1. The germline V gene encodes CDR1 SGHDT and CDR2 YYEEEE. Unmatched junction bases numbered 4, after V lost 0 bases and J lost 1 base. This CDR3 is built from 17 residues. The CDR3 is CASSLEGQGISGNTIYF. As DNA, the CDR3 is TGTGCCAGCAGCTTGGAGGGACAGGGGATTTCTGGAAACACCATATATTTT.

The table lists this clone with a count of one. The CDR3 region has the DNA TGTGCCAGCAGCTTCTCTAGCGGTTACAATGAGCAGTTCTTC. Encoded protein: CASSFSSGYNEQFF. The chain carries TRBV7-6 and TRBJ2-1; 7 bases match TRBD2. Germline V gene lookup returns CDR1 SGHVS and CDR2 FNYEAQ. This CDR3 is 14 amino acids long. V shed 3 bases, J shed 4 bases, and the junction held 3 bases outside the gene matches.

CDR3 sequence (DNA): TGTGCCAGCAGGGGCGGGGCGACTTTCAATGAGCAGTTCTTC. It is translated as CASRGGATFNEQFF. V usage is TRBV6-5 and J usage is TRBJ2-1, with TRBD2 as a possible D gene (6 bases). V lost 6 bases, J lost 6 bases, and 15 bases lay in between. Germline V gene data show CDR1 as MNHEY and CDR2 as SVGAGI. This CDR3 has 14 residues.

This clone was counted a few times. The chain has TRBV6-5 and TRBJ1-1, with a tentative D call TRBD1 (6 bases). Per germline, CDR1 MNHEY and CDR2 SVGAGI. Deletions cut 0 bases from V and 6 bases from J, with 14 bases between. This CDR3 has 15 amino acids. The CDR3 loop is CASSYSGRGFAEAFF. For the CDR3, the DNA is TGTGCCAGCAGTTACTCTGGCAGGGGATTTGCTGAAGCTTTCTTT.

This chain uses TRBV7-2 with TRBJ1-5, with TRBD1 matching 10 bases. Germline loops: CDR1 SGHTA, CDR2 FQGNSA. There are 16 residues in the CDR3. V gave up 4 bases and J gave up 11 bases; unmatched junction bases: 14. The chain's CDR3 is CASSSYSPGTGVAQHF. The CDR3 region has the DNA TGTGCCAGCAGCTCTTACTCTCCCGGGACAGGGGTGGCCCAGCATTTT.

The DNA of the CDR3 is TGTGCCAGCAGCTTTAACGAGGGAAGCAATCAGCCCCAGCATTTT. Amino acids: CASSFNEGSNQPQHF. This sequence joins TRBV7-6 and TRBJ1-5; unclear D gene. This CDR3 contains 15 residues. Germline values: CDR1 SGHVS, CDR2 FNYEAQ. V was cut by 3 bases and J by 1 base, with 10 bases left in between. Based on the CDR3 plus reference TRBV7-6 and TRBJ1-5, the full variable domain is GAGVSQSPRYKVTKRGQDVALRCDPISGHVSLYWYRQALGQGPEFLTYFNYEAQQDKSGLPNDRFSAERPEGSISTLTIQRTEQRDSAMYRCASSFNEGSNQPQHFGDGTRLSIL.